This T cell receptor beta chain is drawn from a study of shared clonotypes between healthy human individuals. Deep was the level at which the assay was run. Libraries were prepared by immunoSEQ multiplex PCR; TCRdb keeps only in-frame clonotypes and omits some of them. The repertoire holds about 580,000 clones, with roughly 98% as singletons. Naive CD8 cells comprised CD45RO-negative, CCR7-positively selected cells, excluding terminally differentiated effector memory CD45RA+ cells. The CDR3 runs 15 residues. The germline V gene encodes CDR1 MGHRA and CDR2 YSYEKL. The germline V and J ends were trimmed by 1 base and 7 bases, with 13 bases remaining between them. This clone has only one observation. Its specificity is not known. Study outcomes and limitations: Incomplete sequencing of sorted subsets was indicated by rarefaction despite large depth. The diversity represented, both genetic and in exposure history, was limited by few donors. Clonotypes that were shared across a handful of donors made up around 5.5% of naive CD4 clonotypes.

Source material: naive CD8+ T cells sorted from blood. This clonotype was sampled from a young man in good health. V is TRBV4-1 and J is TRBJ1-4; D is unresolved. The CDR3 coding sequence is TGCGCCAGCAGCCAAGGGGTTTCGAGAGGTGAAAAACTGTTTTTT. Translation gives CASSQGVSRGEKLFF.